The T cell receptor (beta chain) described here comes from a study of blood T cell repertoires in COVID-19. The cohort comprised adults aged about 18 to 100 years residing in approximately 25 US areas. Clinical histories supplied by participants themselves formed the basis of cohort assignment. Original data processing: Reference gene primers were amplified, and this amplification served to estimate nucleated cell counts. Method: immunoSEQ multiplex PCR; TCRdb's copy keeps in-frame clones and lacks some. V, J and clone size were drawn from that table, and D and trimming were deduced from the DNA. Among about 300,000 clones listed, 90% were seen once. Germline CDR1 is SGHTA and CDR2 is FQGTGA. J gave up 5 bases and V 0 bases, and 5 bases lay outside the gene matches. There are 15 residues in the CDR3.

This TCR came from a woman younger than 35 with acute COVID-19. The chain carries TRBV7-3 and TRBJ2-5, with TRBD2 matching 8 bases. Sequencing was performed on PBMCs or T cells enriched from blood (not recorded which). CDR3: CASSLTSGGPETQYF. Written as DNA, the CDR3 is TGTGCCAGCAGCTTAACATCGGGAGGGCCCGAGACCCAGTACTTC.